These T cell receptor beta chains were read from a single sample in a study of memory B cells and T cells in multiple sclerosis. The assay was immunoSEQ multiplex PCR, and TCRdb's table has in-frame clones only and misses some. The sample contains about 46,000 clones, roughly 87% of which appear only once. These TCRs are of unknown antigen specificity. The specimen sequenced was PBMCs from blood kept in culture. The source of these receptors is a human donor with multiple sclerosis. Each CDR3 is given with its conserved first and last residue. The D gene is left open where the match is weak. Some rows have no size entry. The others give once, few or many, or a class for an expanded clone.

j_call: TRBJ2-7
d_call: TRBD1
clone_size: .
v_call: TRBV19
cdr3_nt: TGTGCCAGTAGTGTCGACAGGGGTACCTACGAGCAGTACTTC
cdr3_aa: CASSVDRGTYEQYF

j_call: TRBJ1-1
d_call: TRBD1
clone_size: .
v_call: TRBV28
cdr3_nt: TGTGCCAGCAGCTTAGGGACAGGGGCGGACACTGAAGCTTTCTTT
cdr3_aa: CASSLGTGADTEAFF

j_call: TRBJ2-5
d_call: .
clone_size: few
v_call: TRBV6-5
cdr3_nt: TGTGCCAGCAGTTATCGGGTCTCGGAGACCCAGTACTTC
cdr3_aa: CASSYRVSETQYF

j_call: TRBJ2-2
d_call: TRBD2
clone_size: .
v_call: TRBV19
cdr3_nt: TGTGCCAGTAGTAGGCGTCCGCAGCGGGGGGGACCCGGGGAGCTGTTTTTT
cdr3_aa: CASSRRPQRGGPGELFF

j_call: TRBJ1-1
d_call: .
clone_size: .
v_call: TRBV20-1
cdr3_nt: TGCAGTGCTGGGACCGCTGGGGAAGCTTTCTTT
cdr3_aa: CSAGTAGEAFF

j_call: TRBJ2-7
d_call: .
clone_size: .
v_call: TRBV1
cdr3_nt: TGCACCAGCAGCTCCCGGGACAGGATCCACGAGCAGTACTTC
cdr3_aa: CTSSSRDRIHEQYF

j_call: TRBJ1-4
d_call: .
clone_size: .
v_call: TRBV4-1
cdr3_nt: TGCGCCAGCAGCCCTAGGACAGCGGGACGGGTCGGTGAAAAACTGTTTTTT
cdr3_aa: CASSPRTAGRVGEKLFF

j_call: TRBJ1-2
d_call: .
clone_size: .
v_call: TRBV6-5
cdr3_nt: TGTGCCAGCAGTTCCCGACTCTATGGCTACACCTTC
cdr3_aa: CASSSRLYGYTF

j_call: TRBJ2-7
d_call: TRBD1
clone_size: .
v_call: TRBV10-3
cdr3_nt: TGTGCCTCCGGACAGGGGGGAACCTACGAGCAGTACTTC
cdr3_aa: CASGQGGTYEQYF

j_call: TRBJ1-2
d_call: .
clone_size: .
v_call: TRBV19
cdr3_nt: TGTGCCAGTAATGCAGCCCCTAACTATGGCTACACCTTC
cdr3_aa: CASNAAPNYGYTF

j_call: TRBJ2-4
d_call: .
clone_size: .
v_call: TRBV19
cdr3_nt: TGTGCCAGTACTGTGGGGCTGGGGGGCGAGATTCAGGGGATGGACAAAAACATTCAGTACTTC
cdr3_aa: CASTVGLGGEIQGMDKNIQYF

j_call: TRBJ1-1
d_call: TRBD1
clone_size: .
v_call: TRBV28
cdr3_nt: TGTGCCAGCAGTTTAACCTGGGACAGGCGATCTGAAGCTTTCTTT
cdr3_aa: CASSLTWDRRSEAFF

j_call: TRBJ2-3
d_call: .
clone_size: .
v_call: TRBV29-1
cdr3_nt: TGCAGCGTTCCACAGGGAGATACGCAGTATTTT
cdr3_aa: CSVPQGDTQYF

j_call: TRBJ2-7
d_call: .
clone_size: .
v_call: TRBV7-2
cdr3_nt: TGTGCCAGCAGCTCGGGGGAAGACAGAGAGCAGTACTTC
cdr3_aa: CASSSGEDREQYF

j_call: TRBJ2-1
d_call: .
clone_size: .
v_call: TRBV15
cdr3_nt: TGTGCCACCAGCAGAGATTCGAGAGGGTGGAATAATGAGCAGTTCTTC
cdr3_aa: CATSRDSRGWNNEQFF

j_call: TRBJ2-5
d_call: .
clone_size: .
v_call: TRBV6-6
cdr3_nt: TGTGCCAGCTGTACCTCGAGGGATGAGACCCAGTACTTC
cdr3_aa: CASCTSRDETQYF

j_call: TRBJ1-5
d_call: TRBD1
clone_size: .
v_call: TRBV30
cdr3_nt: TGTGCCTGGAGTGTGAGGGGTGGGGGGACAGGGGGCCCGTATAGCAATCAGCCCCAGCATTTT
cdr3_aa: CAWSVRGGGTGGPYSNQPQHF

j_call: TRBJ2-5
d_call: TRBD1
clone_size: .
v_call: TRBV29-1
cdr3_nt: TGCAGCGCCCCCACAGGGGTCGGCGGTTCCGGGACCCAGTACTTC
cdr3_aa: CSAPTGVGGSGTQYF

j_call: TRBJ2-7
d_call: TRBD1
clone_size: .
v_call: TRBV5-1
cdr3_nt: TGCGCCAGCAGCTCAGGGACAGAATACGAGCAGTACTTC
cdr3_aa: CASSSGTEYEQYF

j_call: TRBJ1-1
d_call: TRBD1
clone_size: .
v_call: TRBV29-1
cdr3_nt: TGCAGCGCTCGGACAGGCCCGAACACTGAAGCTTTCTTT
cdr3_aa: CSARTGPNTEAFF

j_call: TRBJ2-2
d_call: .
clone_size: .
v_call: TRBV5-1
cdr3_nt: TGCGCCAGCAGCGGGCAAGCGAACACCGGGGAGCTGTTTTTT
cdr3_aa: CASSGQANTGELFF

j_call: TRBJ2-1
d_call: .
clone_size: .
v_call: TRBV6-6
cdr3_nt: TGTGCCAGCACCCTCCGGGACTCGTTCAATGAGCAGTTCTTC
cdr3_aa: CASTLRDSFNEQFF

j_call: TRBJ1-3
d_call: .
clone_size: .
v_call: TRBV7-2
cdr3_nt: TGTGCCAGCAGAAGCGCGGGAAACACCATATATTTT
cdr3_aa: CASRSAGNTIYF

j_call: TRBJ1-6
d_call: .
clone_size: .
v_call: TRBV10-3
cdr3_nt: TGTGCCATCAGTGTTGGAGGTCTGGATTCACCCCTCCACTTT
cdr3_aa: CAISVGGLDSPLHF

j_call: TRBJ2-1
d_call: TRBD2
clone_size: .
v_call: TRBV7-9
cdr3_nt: TGTGCCAGCAGCCCGCTAGCGGTGAATGAGCAGTTCTTC
cdr3_aa: CASSPLAVNEQFF

j_call: TRBJ2-7
d_call: .
clone_size: .
v_call: TRBV30
cdr3_nt: TGTGCCTGGAGTGATTCGATGGGCGAGCAGTACTTC
cdr3_aa: CAWSDSMGEQYF

j_call: TRBJ1-2
d_call: .
clone_size: .
v_call: TRBV7-9
cdr3_nt: TGTGCCAGCAGACAGGGATCGGAGGACTATGGCTACACCTTC
cdr3_aa: CASRQGSEDYGYTF

j_call: TRBJ1-2
d_call: .
clone_size: .
v_call: TRBV5-1
cdr3_nt: TGCGCCAGCAGCTTGAGCACAGCTAGTGGCTACACCTTC
cdr3_aa: CASSLSTASGYTF

j_call: TRBJ2-5
d_call: TRBD2
clone_size: .
v_call: TRBV4-1
cdr3_nt: TGCGCCAGCAGCCCTCTCAGCGGGGGGGAACAAGAGACCCAGTACTTC
cdr3_aa: CASSPLSGGEQETQYF

j_call: TRBJ1-3
d_call: .
clone_size: few
v_call: TRBV19
cdr3_nt: TGTGCCAGTAGTATACAGGGAACTGGAAACACCATATATTTT
cdr3_aa: CASSIQGTGNTIYF

j_call: TRBJ1-6
d_call: .
clone_size: .
v_call: TRBV6-5
cdr3_nt: TGTGCCAGCAGTTACTCGAGGGTCTCCTATAATTCACCCCTCCACTTT
cdr3_aa: CASSYSRVSYNSPLHF

j_call: TRBJ2-1
d_call: TRBD2
clone_size: .
v_call: TRBV7-2
cdr3_nt: TGTGCCAGCAGCTTATTTGGTGCGGGGGTGTACAATGAGCAGTTCTTC
cdr3_aa: CASSLFGAGVYNEQFF